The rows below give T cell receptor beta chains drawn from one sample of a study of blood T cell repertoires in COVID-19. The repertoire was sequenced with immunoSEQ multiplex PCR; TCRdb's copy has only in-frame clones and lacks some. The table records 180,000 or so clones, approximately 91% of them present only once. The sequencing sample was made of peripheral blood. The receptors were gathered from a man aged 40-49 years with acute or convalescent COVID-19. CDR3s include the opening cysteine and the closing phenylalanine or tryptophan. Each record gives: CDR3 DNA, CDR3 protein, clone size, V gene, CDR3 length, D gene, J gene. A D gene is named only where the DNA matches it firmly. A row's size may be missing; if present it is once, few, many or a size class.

CDR3 DNA: TGTGCCAGCAGCCAACTACTACCTCTAGCGGGGGGGCCCACCGGGGAGCTGTTTTTT
CDR3 protein: CASSQLLPLAGGPTGELFF
clone size: .
V gene: TRBV14
CDR3 length: 19
D gene: TRBD2
J gene: TRBJ2-2

CDR3 DNA: TGTGCCAGCAGCCAAGGGGGACAGGGAACCTACGAGCAGTACTTC
CDR3 protein: CASSQGGQGTYEQYF
clone size: .
V gene: TRBV3-1/TRBV3-2
CDR3 length: 15
D gene: TRBD1
J gene: TRBJ2-7

CDR3 DNA: TGCGCCAGCAGCCAAGAACAGACTGAAGCTTTCTTT
CDR3 protein: CASSQEQTEAFF
clone size: .
V gene: TRBV4-1
CDR3 length: 12
D gene: .
J gene: TRBJ1-1

CDR3 DNA: TGTGCCAGCAGTTACCTAGCCTCCACAGATACGCAGTATTTT
CDR3 protein: CASSYLASTDTQYF
clone size: .
V gene: TRBV6-5
CDR3 length: 14
D gene: .
J gene: TRBJ2-3

CDR3 DNA: TGTGCCAGCTCACCACAGACAGGGAAGGCCTACGAGCAGTACTTC
CDR3 protein: CASSPQTGKAYEQYF
clone size: .
V gene: TRBV18
CDR3 length: 15
D gene: TRBD1
J gene: TRBJ2-7

CDR3 DNA: TGTGCCAGCGGGGGAGAGGTACAGGGAAAGTCTGGAAACACCATATATTTT
CDR3 protein: CASGGEVQGKSGNTIYF
clone size: .
V gene: TRBV9
CDR3 length: 17
D gene: .
J gene: TRBJ1-3

CDR3 DNA: TGTGCCTGGAGGCCCTTGGGGGGGGAATTTGAAGCTTTCTTT
CDR3 protein: CAWRPLGGEFEAFF
clone size: .
V gene: TRBV30
CDR3 length: 14
D gene: .
J gene: TRBJ1-1

CDR3 DNA: TGTGCCAGCAGCCAGAGGACAGGTAGCACTGAAGCTTTCTTT
CDR3 protein: CASSQRTGSTEAFF
clone size: .
V gene: TRBV7-9
CDR3 length: 14
D gene: TRBD1
J gene: TRBJ1-1

CDR3 DNA: TGTGCCTGGAGTGGTCTCTCTGGAAACACCATATATTTT
CDR3 protein: CAWSGLSGNTIYF
clone size: .
V gene: TRBV30
CDR3 length: 13
D gene: .
J gene: TRBJ1-3

CDR3 DNA: TGTGCCAGCAGGACAGGGGGCGCCCCTGGAAACACCATATATTTT
CDR3 protein: CASRTGGAPGNTIYF
clone size: once
V gene: TRBV2
CDR3 length: 15
D gene: TRBD1
J gene: TRBJ1-3

CDR3 DNA: TGTGCCAGCAGCCCAGGCACTAGCGGGGGACTAGAGACCCAGTACTTC
CDR3 protein: CASSPGTSGGLETQYF
clone size: .
V gene: TRBV7-6
CDR3 length: 16
D gene: TRBD2
J gene: TRBJ2-5

CDR3 DNA: TGTGCCAGCTCACCACCGAGCGGGAGCTCCTACGAGCAGTACTTC
CDR3 protein: CASSPPSGSSYEQYF
clone size: .
V gene: TRBV18
CDR3 length: 15
D gene: TRBD2
J gene: TRBJ2-7

CDR3 DNA: TGTGCCAGCAGTGAAGCCGGGACTATACAAGCTTTCTTT
CDR3 protein: CASSEAGTIQAFF
clone size: .
V gene: TRBV6-1
CDR3 length: 13
D gene: .
J gene: TRBJ1-1

CDR3 DNA: TGTGCCAGCAGCGGACTAGCGGGGTACACCGGGGAGCTGTTTTTT
CDR3 protein: CASSGLAGYTGELFF
clone size: .
V gene: TRBV11-2
CDR3 length: 15
D gene: TRBD2
J gene: TRBJ2-2

CDR3 DNA: TGCGCCAGCAAGCCAGACAGGACCGGGAGGGACACTGAAGCTTTCTTT
CDR3 protein: CASKPDRTGRDTEAFF
clone size: .
V gene: TRBV5-1
CDR3 length: 16
D gene: .
J gene: TRBJ1-1

CDR3 DNA: TGCGCCAGCAGTCAATCACCGACAAGCAATCAGCCCCAGCATTTT
CDR3 protein: CASSQSPTSNQPQHF
clone size: few
V gene: TRBV23-1
CDR3 length: 15
D gene: .
J gene: TRBJ1-5

CDR3 DNA: TGTGCCAGCAGACCCCGGGACAGGGTTGAAGCTTTCTTT
CDR3 protein: CASRPRDRVEAFF
clone size: .
V gene: TRBV27
CDR3 length: 13
D gene: TRBD1
J gene: TRBJ1-1

CDR3 DNA: TGTGCCAGCAGCCTCTTGGCGGCGGGCACAGATACGCAGTATTTT
CDR3 protein: CASSLLAAGTDTQYF
clone size: .
V gene: TRBV5-6
CDR3 length: 15
D gene: .
J gene: TRBJ2-3

CDR3 DNA: TGCGCCAGCGGGACTACTAGCGGGGGTCCCGATCCCGGGGAGCTGTTTTTT
CDR3 protein: CASGTTSGGPDPGELFF
clone size: .
V gene: TRBV5-1
CDR3 length: 17
D gene: TRBD2
J gene: TRBJ2-2

CDR3 DNA: TGTGCCAGCAGCCTCGTAGGAGCGGCGGATGAGCAGTTCTTC
CDR3 protein: CASSLVGAADEQFF
clone size: .
V gene: TRBV7-2
CDR3 length: 14
D gene: .
J gene: TRBJ2-1

CDR3 DNA: TGTGCCAGCAGTGTGGGTCTAGCGGGGTCTGGAGATACGCAGTATTTT
CDR3 protein: CASSVGLAGSGDTQYF
clone size: .
V gene: TRBV6-4
CDR3 length: 16
D gene: TRBD2
J gene: TRBJ2-3